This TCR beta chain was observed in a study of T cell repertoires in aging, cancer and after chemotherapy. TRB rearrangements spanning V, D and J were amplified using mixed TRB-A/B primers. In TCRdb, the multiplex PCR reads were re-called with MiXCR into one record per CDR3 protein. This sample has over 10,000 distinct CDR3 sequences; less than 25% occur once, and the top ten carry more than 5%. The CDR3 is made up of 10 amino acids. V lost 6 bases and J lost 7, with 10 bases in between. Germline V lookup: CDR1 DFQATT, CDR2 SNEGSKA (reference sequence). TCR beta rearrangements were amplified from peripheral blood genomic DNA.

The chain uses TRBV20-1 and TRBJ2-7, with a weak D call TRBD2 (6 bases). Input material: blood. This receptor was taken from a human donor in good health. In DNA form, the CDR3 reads TGCAGTGCGGGGACTTTTGAGCAGTACTTC. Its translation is CSAGTFEQYF.